These T cell receptor beta chains were read from a single sample in a study of shared T cell receptors in the human thymus. Sequenced by immunoSEQ multiplex PCR; TCRdb stores in-frame clones only, minus some. The sample includes about 380,000 clones, around 93% of them seen just once. The sequenced material came from thymocytes. These receptors all come from a human donor. The CDR3 runs from the conserved cysteine through the conserved F or W.

TRBJ2-1	TRBV6-6	15	CASSFPVGASNEQFF
TRBJ2-7	TRBV4-3	17	CASSNRNRGDKHYEQYF
TRBJ2-1	TRBV10-3	13	CAICPGRDNEQFF
TRBJ2-3	TRBV21-1	16	CASSTTTGGRSDTQYF
TRBJ1-2	TRBV7-9	13	CASSLAPVCGYTF
TRBJ2-7	TRBV28	19	CASSLSPVSSGRAPYEQYF
TRBJ2-7	TRBV4-3	16	CASSQVGTGASYEQYF
TRBJ1-4	TRBV6-1	15	CASSDWYRGEEKLFF
TRBJ2-6	TRBV5-5	15	CASSFSINGANVLTF
TRBJ2-5	TRBV5-1	11	CASSSDRTQYF
TRBJ2-7	TRBV29-1	10	CSVLSYEQYF
TRBJ2-4	TRBV7-9	16	CASSYLSGAFGNIQYF